The present TCR beta chain was sequenced within a study of blood T cell repertoires in COVID-19 (dated by TCRdb to about 2020). Turning to the overall study: For ImmuneRACE Cohort 3, a participant was defined as recovered based on two consecutive negative NP/OP PCR tests, clearance by a healthcare professional, or resolution of symptoms. Collaborator samples came from the United States, Italy and Spain and covered acute and convalescent phases of COVID-19. The prospective study material was composed of cDNA or gDNA derived from T cells, B-cell-depleted T cells, or PBMCs. Subjects who had been exposed to COVID-19, were actively infected with it, or had recovered from it provided the deeply sampled blood TCRbeta repertoires that made up the dataset. The repertoires were released in a freely available public database meant as a resource for research on the immune response to SARS-CoV-2. The samples were drawn from two sources: the first 160 participants of the ongoing ImmuneRACE study, and 1,254 subjects contributed by 6 global collaborators. The sample metadata nearly always contained a de-identified subject ID, COVID-19 status, age in years and sex. HLA class I and class II types, where available, came from metadata supplied by the sample provider rather than from assay-based typing. Overall study outcomes, separate from this receptor: How much clinical and demographic metadata was included differed by source and by participant, and the metadata was provided uncurated.

TCRbeta CDR3 regions were amplified from genomic DNA using the immunoSEQ Assay, a bias-controlled multiplex PCR. The paper's data handling went like this. Nucleated cell counts per sample were estimated from amplification of reference gene primers within the assay. To quantify the absolute abundance of each unique TCRbeta CDR3 rearrangement, sequence reads were collapsed and filtered. For each sample, productive Simpson clonality was calculated as the square root of Simpson's diversity index over productive rearrangements. TCRdb stores this immuneACCESS table with in-frame sequences only. Part of the clones is absent; in the studies checked, under half of the shortfall reflects unresolved V genes, and no reason is known for the rest. For V, J and clone size, that table is used; D and trimming come from the DNA. Across this sample there are 210,000 or so clones, with roughly nine tenths seen only once. Roughly 3.2% of the sample is taken by the ten largest.

In the prospective study, participants were roughly 18 to 95 years old, resided in 25 or so geographic areas of the United States, and were enrolled through a virtual design. In the prospective study, cohorts were assigned on the basis of participant-reported clinical history obtained from a screening survey and a study questionnaire. Mobile phlebotomists in the prospective study collected whole blood, serum and a nasopharyngeal or oropharyngeal swab from every participant. Prospective study participants could optionally give additional blood draws and questionnaires over an approximately 2-month period. Blood samples from the prospective study were shipped frozen or at room temperature prior to DNA extraction. Including the terminal cysteine and phenylalanine, the CDR3 comprises 11 residues. The CDR3 DNA has 33 bases and is translated from base 1. Ends trimmed: V by 5 bases, J by 7 bases; bases unmatched to a gene: 1. Based on the germline V gene (reference sequence), the CDR1 and CDR2 sequences are SEHNR and FQNEAQ.

A word on this clone: No cognate antigen has been identified for it. No base quality values were provided; no much bigger clone lies one nucleotide off.

The rearrangement combines TRBV7-9 with TRBJ1-1, with TRBD1 matching 7 junction bases. Sequencing was done on a sample of PBMCs or T cells enriched from blood (not recorded which). The clonotype was recovered from a woman between 45 and 65 years old in a cohort exposed to, infected with or recovered from COVID-19 (not recorded which). The DNA sequence follows: TGTGCCAGCAGCCGGACAGGTGAAGCTTTCTTT. Its translation reads: CASSRTGEAFF.